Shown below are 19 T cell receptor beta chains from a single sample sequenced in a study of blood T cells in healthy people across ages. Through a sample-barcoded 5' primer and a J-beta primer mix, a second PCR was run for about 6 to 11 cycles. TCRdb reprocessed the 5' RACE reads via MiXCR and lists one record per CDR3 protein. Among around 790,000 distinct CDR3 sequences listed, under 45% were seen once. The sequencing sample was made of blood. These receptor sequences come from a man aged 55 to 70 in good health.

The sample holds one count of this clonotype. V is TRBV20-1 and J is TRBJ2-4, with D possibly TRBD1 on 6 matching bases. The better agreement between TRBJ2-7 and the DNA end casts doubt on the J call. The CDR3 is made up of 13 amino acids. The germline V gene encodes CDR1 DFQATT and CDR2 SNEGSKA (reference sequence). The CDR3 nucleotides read TGCAGTGCTGCACTGACAGGTAACTACGAGCAGTACTTC. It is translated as CSAALTGNYEQYF.

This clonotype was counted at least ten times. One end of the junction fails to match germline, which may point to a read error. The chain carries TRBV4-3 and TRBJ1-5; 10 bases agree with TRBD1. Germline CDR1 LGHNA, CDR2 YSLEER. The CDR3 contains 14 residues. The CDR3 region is CASSQDRGNQPQHF. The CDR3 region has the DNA TGTGCCAGCAGCCAGGACAGGGGGAATCAGCCCCAGCATTTT.

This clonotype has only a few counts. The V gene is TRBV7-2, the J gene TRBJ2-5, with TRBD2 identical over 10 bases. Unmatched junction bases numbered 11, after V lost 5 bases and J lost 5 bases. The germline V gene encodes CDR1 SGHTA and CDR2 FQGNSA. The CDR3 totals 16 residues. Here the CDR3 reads CASSPTGTSVIETQYF. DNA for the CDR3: TGTGCCAGCAGCCCTACCGGGACTAGCGTCATTGAGACCCAGTACTTC.

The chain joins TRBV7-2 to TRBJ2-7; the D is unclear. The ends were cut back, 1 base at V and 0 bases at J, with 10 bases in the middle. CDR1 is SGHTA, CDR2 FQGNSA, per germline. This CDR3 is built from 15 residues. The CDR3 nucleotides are TGTGCCAGCAGCTTAGGCTACTCCACCTCCTACGAGCAGTACTTC. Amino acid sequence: CASSLGYSTSYEQYF.

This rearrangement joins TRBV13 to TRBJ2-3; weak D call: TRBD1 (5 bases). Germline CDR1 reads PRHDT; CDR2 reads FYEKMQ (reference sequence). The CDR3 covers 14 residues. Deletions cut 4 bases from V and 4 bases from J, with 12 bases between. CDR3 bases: TGTGCCAGCAGCTCGCCGTCCAGGGCAGATACGCAGTATTTT. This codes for CASSSPSRADTQYF.

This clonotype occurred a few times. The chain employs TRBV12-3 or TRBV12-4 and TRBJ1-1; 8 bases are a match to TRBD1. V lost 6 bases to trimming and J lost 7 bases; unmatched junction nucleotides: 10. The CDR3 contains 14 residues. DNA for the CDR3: TGTGCCAGCAGCCCAGGACAGGGAGGAGGTGAAGCTTTCTTT. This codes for CASSPGQGGGEAFF.

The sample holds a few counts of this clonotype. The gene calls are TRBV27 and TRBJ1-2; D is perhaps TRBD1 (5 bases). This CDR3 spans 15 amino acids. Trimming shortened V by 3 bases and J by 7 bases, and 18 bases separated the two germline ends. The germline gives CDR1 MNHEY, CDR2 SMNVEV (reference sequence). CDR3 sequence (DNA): TGTGCCAGCAGTTTCTCGGGACTCCCGCCTGGTGGCTACACCTTC. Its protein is CASSFSGLPPGGYTF.

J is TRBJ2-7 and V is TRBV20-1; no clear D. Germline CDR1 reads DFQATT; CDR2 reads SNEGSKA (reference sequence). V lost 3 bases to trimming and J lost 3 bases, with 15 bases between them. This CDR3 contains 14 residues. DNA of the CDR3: TGCAGTGCTAGGAAACTCGACACTATCTACGAGCAGTACTTC. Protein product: CSARKLDTIYEQYF.

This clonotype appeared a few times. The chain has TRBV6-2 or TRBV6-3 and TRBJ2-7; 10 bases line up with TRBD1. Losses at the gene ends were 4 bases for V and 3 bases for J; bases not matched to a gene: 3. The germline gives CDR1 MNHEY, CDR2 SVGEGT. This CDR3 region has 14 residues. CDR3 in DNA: TGTGCCAGCAGTTTTTGGACAGGGGGCTACGAGCAGTACTTC. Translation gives CASSFWTGGYEQYF.

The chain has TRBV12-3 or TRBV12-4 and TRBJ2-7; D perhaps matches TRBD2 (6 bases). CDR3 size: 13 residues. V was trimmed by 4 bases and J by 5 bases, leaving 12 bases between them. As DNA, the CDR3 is TGTGCCAGCAGTTGGGGGGAGGTGAACGAGCAGTACTTC. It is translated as CASSWGEVNEQYF.

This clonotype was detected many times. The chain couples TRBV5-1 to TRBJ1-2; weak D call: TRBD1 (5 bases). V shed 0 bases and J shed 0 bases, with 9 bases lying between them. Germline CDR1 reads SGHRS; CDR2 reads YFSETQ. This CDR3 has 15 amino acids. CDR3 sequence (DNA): TGCGCCAGCAGCTTGGAGGGACCGGCTAACTATGGCTACACCTTC. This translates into CASSLEGPANYGYTF. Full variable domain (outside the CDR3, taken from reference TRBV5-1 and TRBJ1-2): KAGVTQTPRYLIKTRGQQVTLSCSPISGHRSVSWYQQTPGQGLQFLFEYFSETQRNKGNFPGRFSGRQFSNSRSEMNVSTLELGDSALYLCASSLEGPANYGYTFGSGTRLTVV.

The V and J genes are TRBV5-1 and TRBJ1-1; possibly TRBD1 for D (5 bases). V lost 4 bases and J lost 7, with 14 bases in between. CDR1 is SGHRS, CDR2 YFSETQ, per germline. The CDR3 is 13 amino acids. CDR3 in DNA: TGCGCCAGCAGCGTTGGCGGGACGGATGAAGCTTTCTTT. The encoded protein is CASSVGGTDEAFF.

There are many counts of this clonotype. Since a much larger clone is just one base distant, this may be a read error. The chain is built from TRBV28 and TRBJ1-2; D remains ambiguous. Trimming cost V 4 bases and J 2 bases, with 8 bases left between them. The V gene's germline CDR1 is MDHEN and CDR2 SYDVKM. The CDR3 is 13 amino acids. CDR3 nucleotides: TGTGCCAGCAGTTGCGAACAGAACTATGGCTACACCTTC. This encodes CASSCEQNYGYTF.

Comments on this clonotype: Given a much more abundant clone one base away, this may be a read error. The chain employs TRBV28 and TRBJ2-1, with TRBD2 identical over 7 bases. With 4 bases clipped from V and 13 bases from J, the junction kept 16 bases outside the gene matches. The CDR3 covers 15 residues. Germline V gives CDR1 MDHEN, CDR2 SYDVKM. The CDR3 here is CASSSRLAASETQFF. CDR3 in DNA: TGTGCCAGCAGTTCCCGACTAGCTGCGTCAGAGACCCAGTTCTTC.

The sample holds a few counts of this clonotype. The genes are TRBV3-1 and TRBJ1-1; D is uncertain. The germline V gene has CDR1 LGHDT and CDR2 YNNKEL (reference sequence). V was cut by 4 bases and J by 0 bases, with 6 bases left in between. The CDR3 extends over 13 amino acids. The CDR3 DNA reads TGTGCCAGCAGCCGCGAGATGAACACTGAAGCTTTCTTT. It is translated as CASSREMNTEAFF.

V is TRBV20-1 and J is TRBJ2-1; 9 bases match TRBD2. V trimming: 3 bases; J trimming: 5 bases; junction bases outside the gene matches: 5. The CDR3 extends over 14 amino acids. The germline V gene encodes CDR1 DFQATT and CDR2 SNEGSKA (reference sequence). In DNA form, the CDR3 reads TGCAGTGCTAGTAGGGCTAGCGGGGACAATGAGCAGTTCTTC. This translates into CSASRASGDNEQFF.

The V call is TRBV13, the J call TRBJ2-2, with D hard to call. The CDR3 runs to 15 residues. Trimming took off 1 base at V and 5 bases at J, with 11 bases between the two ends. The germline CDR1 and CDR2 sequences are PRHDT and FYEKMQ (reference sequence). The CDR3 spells CASSLDGWDTGELFF. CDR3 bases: TGTGCCAGCAGCTTAGACGGGTGGGATACCGGGGAGCTGTTTTTT.

The CDR3 DNA sequence: TGTGCCAGCACCGACGGCCTAAGCTACGAGCAGTACTTC. Its translation: CASTDGLSYEQYF. This chain connects TRBV6-1 to TRBJ2-5, with D hard to call. Near its end, the DNA agrees better with TRBJ2-7, so the J call may be wrong. Germline CDR1 is MNHNS and CDR2 is SASEGT. There are 13 residues in the CDR3.

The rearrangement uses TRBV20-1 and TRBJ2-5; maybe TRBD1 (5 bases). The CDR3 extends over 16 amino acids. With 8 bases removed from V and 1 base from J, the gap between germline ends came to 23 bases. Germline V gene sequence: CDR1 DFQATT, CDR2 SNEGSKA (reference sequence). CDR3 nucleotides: TGCAGTAGCCGCGCCTGGGCGACTCAGGGCCAAGAGACCCAGTACTTC. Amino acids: CSSRAWATQGQETQYF.